A single sample is the source of the 20 T cell receptor beta chains below, sequenced in a study of shared clonotypes between healthy human individuals. TCRdb keeps only in-frame clones here, not all; method: immunoSEQ multiplex PCR. The data show a few million clones, more than 80% seen once. Input material: naive CD4+ T cells sorted from blood. The subset: CD45RA+ positively selected. These receptors all stem from a man aged 18 to 35 in good health.

V usage is TRBV5-4 and J usage is TRBJ2-2, with D possibly TRBD1 on 6 matching bases. Per germline, CDR1 SGHNT and CDR2 YYREEE (reference sequence). This CDR3 comprises 15 residues. The V and J ends lost 3 bases and 1 base respectively, with 10 bases between them. The CDR3 protein is CASSSNRENTGELFF. The CDR3, as DNA: TGTGCCAGCAGCTCCAACAGGGAGAACACCGGGGAGCTGTTTTTT.

The V and J genes are TRBV30 and TRBJ1-5; D uncertain. Trimming left V 1 base short and J 6 bases short, with 10 bases between. The germline gives CDR1 GTSNPN, CDR2 SVGIG (reference sequence). This CDR3 is built from 13 residues. Here the CDR3 DNA reads TGTGCCTGGAGTGGCCTACCCGGTCAGCCCCAGCATTTT. Its protein product is CAWSGLPGQPQHF.

The chain joins TRBV7-9 to TRBJ2-5; D uncertain. This CDR3 has 14 residues. From germline, CDR1 is SEHNR and CDR2 FQNEAQ (reference sequence). Trimming took off 1 base at V and 5 bases at J, with 11 bases between the two ends. CDR3 sequence reads: CASSLELTSETQYF. For the CDR3, the DNA is TGTGCCAGCAGCTTAGAACTAACAAGTGAGACCCAGTACTTC.

This rearrangement joins TRBV30 to TRBJ1-5; TRBD1 matches at 8 bases. J gave up 5 bases and V 1 base, and 7 bases lay outside the gene matches. The CDR3 spans 15 residues. Germline V gives CDR1 GTSNPN, CDR2 SVGIG (reference sequence). This chain's CDR3 is CAWSDGQGWDQPQHF. In nucleotides, the CDR3 is TGTGCCTGGAGTGACGGACAGGGTTGGGATCAGCCCCAGCATTTT.

The chain has TRBV7-6 and TRBJ1-2; weak D call: TRBD1 (6 bases). Germline V gives CDR1 SGHVS, CDR2 FNYEAQ. V dropped 1 base and J dropped 4 bases, with 13 bases sitting between them. The CDR3 has 15 residues. The CDR3 sequence is CASSLGTELFYGYTF. In DNA form, the CDR3 reads TGTGCCAGCAGCTTAGGGACAGAACTTTTCTATGGCTACACCTTC.

This chain joins TRBV7-2 and TRBJ1-2; D is unresolved. The CDR3 has 16 amino acids. Germline loops: CDR1 SGHTA, CDR2 FQGNSA. The ends were cut back, 5 bases at V and 3 bases at J, with 19 bases in the middle. The CDR3 nucleotides are TGTGCCAGCAGCCCCAGTCTCGAGGGTCTGGACTATGGCTACACCTTC. The encoded protein is CASSPSLEGLDYGYTF.

The chain employs TRBV19 and TRBJ2-2; the D gene is possibly TRBD1 (5 bases). The ends were cut back, 5 bases at V and 1 base at J, with 8 bases in the middle. There are 14 residues in the CDR3. Germline-derived CDR1 and CDR2 are LNHDA and SQIVND (reference sequence). DNA for the CDR3: TGTGCCAGTAGTCAGACAGTGAACACCGGGGAGCTGTTTTTT. This sequence encodes CASSQTVNTGELFF.

The chain employs TRBV7-2 and TRBJ2-5; TRBD1 aligns across 9 bases. Germline CDR1 reads SGHTA; CDR2 reads FQGNSA. The CDR3 contains 16 residues. After removal of 5 bases from V and 5 bases from J, the junction contained 12 bases not matched to a gene. The CDR3 region has the DNA TGTGCCAGCAGCCTAAGGCCGGGACAGGGTAGGGAGACCCAGTACTTC. It encodes CASSLRPGQGRETQYF. Based on the CDR3 plus reference TRBV7-2 and TRBJ2-5, the full variable domain is GAGVSQSPSNKVTEKGKDVELRCDPISGHTALYWYRQSLGQGLEFLIYFQGNSAPDKSGLPSDRFSAERTGGSVSTLTIQRTQQEDSAVYLCASSLRPGQGRETQYFGPGTRLLVL.

The chain couples TRBV20-1 to TRBJ1-1; TRBD1 might be the D (5 bases). Germline V gives CDR1 DFQATT, CDR2 SNEGSKA (reference sequence). The CDR3 has 11 residues. V was shortened by 6 bases and J by 6 bases, with 11 bases between the two germline ends. The CDR3 sequence: CSAAGTSEAFF. CDR3 DNA sequence: TGCAGTGCGGCCGGGACCTCTGAAGCTTTCTTT.

This clone occurred a few times. The chain is built from TRBV30 and TRBJ1-1; 7 bases are shared with TRBD1. CDR1 and CDR2 (germline): GTSNPN, SVGIG (reference sequence). The CDR3 is 13 amino acids. Losses at the gene ends were 5 bases for V and 4 bases for J; bases not matched to a gene: 7. The CDR3: CAWDRAGGTEAFF. CDR3 coding DNA: TGTGCCTGGGACAGGGCTGGGGGCACTGAAGCTTTCTTT.

The chain employs TRBV9 and TRBJ1-4; D gene ambiguous. Germline CDR1 and CDR2: SGDLS and YYNGEE. The ends were cut back, 4 bases at V and 5 bases at J, with 15 bases in the middle. The CDR3 sequence is 15 residues long. For the CDR3, the DNA is TGTGCCAGCAGCCGATTAGTTGGGGAAAATGAAAAACTGTTTTTT. It specifies CASSRLVGENEKLFF.

The chain has TRBV18 and TRBJ2-2; perhaps TRBD1 as D (6 bases). Per germline, CDR1 KGHSH and CDR2 LQKENI. CDR3 length equals 15 residues. With 6 bases removed from V and 1 base from J, the gap between germline ends came to 12 bases. The CDR3 region is CASSSTGQNTGELFF. The CDR3, as DNA: TGTGCCAGCTCGTCGACAGGTCAGAACACCGGGGAGCTGTTTTTT.

As concerns this clone: This sample includes further DNA sequences coding for the same CDR3. The chain has TRBV7-3 and TRBJ2-3, with D possibly matching TRBD1 (5 bases). Germline assignment: CDR1 SGHTA and CDR2 FQGTGA. Between the trimmed V and J ends, which lost 2 bases and 0 bases, there was a span of 9 bases. The CDR3 contains 15 residues. This CDR3 reads CASSLGGASTDTQYF. The CDR3 DNA follows: TGTGCCAGCAGCTTAGGTGGGGCCAGCACAGATACGCAGTATTTT.

The chain combines TRBV30 with TRBJ1-6, with D unresolved. Germline CDR1 reads GTSNPN; CDR2 reads SVGIG (reference sequence). V dropped 1 base and J dropped 7 bases, with 8 bases sitting between them. The CDR3 is made up of 13 amino acids. The CDR3 is CAWSEQLNSPLHF. The CDR3 nucleotides read TGTGCCTGGAGTGAACAGTTAAATTCACCCCTCCACTTT.

The rearrangement uses TRBV18 and TRBJ2-5; a weak D match, TRBD2 (6 bases). This CDR3 region has 15 residues. V lost 3 bases and J lost 4, with 15 bases in between. Per the germline V gene, CDR1 is KGHSH and CDR2 is LQKENI. Written as DNA, the CDR3 is TGTGCCAGCTCACCGGGGCAGTCCGGGGGAGAGACCCAGTACTTC. This encodes CASSPGQSGGETQYF.

The chain couples TRBV19 to TRBJ1-5; TRBD1 matches at 7 bases. After removal of 1 base from V and 7 bases from J, the junction contained 10 bases not matched to a gene. Per the germline V gene, CDR1 is LNHDA and CDR2 is SQIVND (reference sequence). The CDR3 runs 16 residues. Here the CDR3 DNA reads TGTGCCAGTAGTATAGGAGACAGGGTCGTTAGGCAGCCCCAGCATTTT. This sequence encodes CASSIGDRVVRQPQHF.

The genes are TRBV15 and TRBJ1-2; 12 nucleotides match TRBD1. CDR3 size: 16 residues. V was pared by 0 bases and J by 5 bases, with 4 bases of the junction left unmatched. The germline CDR1 and CDR2 sequences are LNHNV and YYDKDF (reference sequence). This CDR3 reads CATSREGQGAGYGYTF. The DNA for the CDR3 is TGTGCCACCAGCAGAGAGGGACAGGGGGCAGGTTATGGCTACACCTTC.

The gene calls are TRBV21-1 and TRBJ1-1; TRBD1 is the table's D call, not checked against the DNA. TRBV21-1 is a known pseudogene. The CDR3 consists of 14 residues. The DNA of the CDR3 is TGTGCCAGCAGCAAAAGTTTGAGGGGGCGTGAAGCTTTCTTT. Translated, it gives CASSKSLRGREAFF.

This clone was counted a single time. The chain employs TRBV6-5 and TRBJ2-1; D is perhaps TRBD2 (6 bases). Germline V gives CDR1 MNHEY, CDR2 SVGAGI. Trimming shortened V by 8 bases and J by 8 bases, and 13 bases separated the two germline ends. This CDR3 region has 12 residues. The chain's CDR3 is CASGRDVHEQFF. DNA of the CDR3: TGTGCCAGCGGGCGGGACGTCCATGAGCAGTTCTTC.

The chain is built from TRBV5-4 and TRBJ2-7, with D possibly TRBD2 on 7 matching bases. The CDR3 loop spans 14 amino acids. V lost 3 bases, J lost 2 bases, and 12 bases lay in between. Germline CDR1 SGHNT, CDR2 YYREEE (reference sequence). CDR3 residues: CASSWLGGPYEQYF. The CDR3 DNA follows: TGTGCCAGCAGCTGGTTGGGGGGGCCCTACGAGCAGTACTTC.